The source of this TCR beta chain is a study of beta chain features in type 1 diabetes. Across the whole study: Sorted cells from all samples, numbering about 99,000,000, were examined. Whole-study results and caveats: In comparison with healthy donors, patients had naive, central memory and Treg TCRB repertoires that appeared more similar. Whatever favoring of shorter templates PCR might show would apply equally to patients and controls.

Reverse transcribing all isolated RNA meant expressed TCRB transcripts were sequenced. Deep immunoSEQ sequencing covered naive, central memory and regulatory T cell samples. Assay used: immunoSEQ multiplex PCR; TCRdb lists only in-frame clones, some missing. The sample lists about 44,000 clones, roughly 56% occurring once. A note on this clone: What it binds is not known.

This clonotype was sampled from a woman younger than 30 in good health. The sequencing sample was made of Tregs from blood.

The CDR3 reads CASSQGGLAGYNEQFF. The DNA for the CDR3 is TGCGCCAGCAGCCAAGGCGGACTAGCGGGCTACAATGAGCAGTTCTTC. The chain has TRBV4-1 and TRBJ2-1; 11 bases map to TRBD2. J was trimmed by 3 bases and V by 1 base; bases with no gene match: 2. The CDR3 spans 16 residues. Looked up from germline, CDR1 is MGHRA and CDR2 is YSYEKL.